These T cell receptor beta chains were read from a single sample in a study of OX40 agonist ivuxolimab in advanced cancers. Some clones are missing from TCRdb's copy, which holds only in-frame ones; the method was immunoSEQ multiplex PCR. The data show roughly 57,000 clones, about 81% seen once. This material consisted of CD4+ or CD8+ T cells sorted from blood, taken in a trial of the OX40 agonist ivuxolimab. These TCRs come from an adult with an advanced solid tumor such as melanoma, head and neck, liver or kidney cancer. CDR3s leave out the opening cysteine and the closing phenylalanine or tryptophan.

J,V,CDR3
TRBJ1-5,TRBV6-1,AGSLHDNQPQH
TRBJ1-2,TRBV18,ASSLPTGLGGYT
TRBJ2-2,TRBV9,ASSVRRLAGGPEELF
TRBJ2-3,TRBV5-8,ASSPWLDTQY
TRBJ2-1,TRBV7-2,ASSSATGTQGFYEQF
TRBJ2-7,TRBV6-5,ASSDGDYPYEQY
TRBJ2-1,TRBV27,ASSFRQGLFDEQF
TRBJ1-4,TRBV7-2,ASSLAGTNEKLF
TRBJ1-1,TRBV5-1,ASSSTHQAGLTLEAF
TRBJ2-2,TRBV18,ASSTATNTGELF
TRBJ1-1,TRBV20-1,SASGGQEAF
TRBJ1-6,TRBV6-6,ASSVRTGRNSPLH
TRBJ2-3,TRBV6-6,ASSAAEASTDTQY
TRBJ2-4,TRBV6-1,ASSDAGQTLY
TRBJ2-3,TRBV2,ASNRISGSTDTQY
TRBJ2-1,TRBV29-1,SVERLALYNEQF
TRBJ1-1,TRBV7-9,ASSLAAGANTEAF
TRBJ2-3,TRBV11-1,ASSFMGRDTQY
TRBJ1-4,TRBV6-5,ASSYSNRVNEKLF
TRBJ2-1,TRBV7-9,ASRGGRTYNEQF
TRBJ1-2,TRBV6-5,ASSEAGRYGYT